This T cell receptor beta chain derives from a study of T-cell memory formation after mild COVID-19. Study-level background: TCR clusters were mostly confined to one donor each. Study-wide points: Pre-infection memory already had some responding clones, implying cross-reactive memory joined. Clones that shrank (day 15 to 85) were balanced CD4/CD8, whereas later expanders leaned CD4+.

V lost 3 bases and J lost 0, with 6 bases in between. Looked up from germline, CDR1 is MNHNY and CDR2 is SVGAGI (reference sequence). The CDR3 length is 15 residues. About this clonotype: Its specificity is unknown.

Barcoded TCR alpha and TCR beta cDNA libraries with UMIs came from 5'RACE using constant-segment primers. TCRdb re-derived calls from the 5' RACE reads in MiXCR, one entry per CDR3 protein. This table has roughly 110,000 distinct CDR3 sequences, around 12% appearing once. The source is an adult woman who had mild COVID-19 (a few samples of this study predate the infection). Cell type and time point are not known. The sequenced sample consisted of PBMCs or a T cell subset sorted from them (not recorded which). The rearrangement uses TRBV6-6 and TRBJ2-6; D is unresolved. The CDR3 here is CASSYHPSGANVLTF. The CDR3 nucleotides are TGTGCCAGCAGTTATCACCCCTCTGGGGCCAACGTCCTGACTTTC.